This T cell receptor beta chain was identified in a study of T cell repertoires in cytomegalovirus infection. Whole-study context: Indications came from public TCR beta signatures; they pointed to CMV infection and to a matching HLA type.

Germline assignment: CDR1 MDHEN and CDR2 SYDVKM. This CDR3 has 16 residues. V was clipped by 5 bases and J by 8 bases, with 24 bases between them. TCRdb ran MiXCR on the reads and lists one entry per CDR3 protein. This table holds roughly 760,000 distinct CDR3 sequences, about a third found once. This clonotype showed up just a few times. The V gene is TRBV28, the J gene TRBJ1-2; TRBD1 might be the D (6 bases). The sequenced sample consisted of PBMCs. This sequence was found in a human donor in good health (CMV status not recorded). Some clones in this sample may be carry-over from other donors' samples. Here the CDR3 reads CASSPLPIQGGSGYTF. The CDR3 nucleotides read TGTGCCAGCAGTCCTCTACCTATACAGGGAGGGAGCGGCTACACCTTC.